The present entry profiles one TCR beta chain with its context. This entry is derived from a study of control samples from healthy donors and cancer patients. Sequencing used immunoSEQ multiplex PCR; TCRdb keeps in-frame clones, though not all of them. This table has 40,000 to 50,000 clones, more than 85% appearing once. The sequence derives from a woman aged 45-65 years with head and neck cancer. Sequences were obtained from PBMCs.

Here the CDR3 DNA reads TGCGCCAGCAGCTTGGATGTGACGGGTTATCAGCCCCAGCATTTT. It encodes CASSLDVTGYQPQHF. The chain combines TRBV5-1 with TRBJ1-5; D gene ambiguous. Germline assignment: CDR1 SGHRS and CDR2 YFSETQ. This CDR3 is 15 amino acids long. V lost 0 bases and J lost 5, with 12 bases in between.